What follows are 15 T cell receptor beta chains derived from one specimen sequenced in a study of blood T cell repertoires in COVID-19. Profiled with immunoSEQ multiplex PCR; TCRdb holds only in-frame clones, not every one. The sample records approximately 350,000 clones, 80% to 90% being singletons. Sequenced sample: peripheral blood. These receptors were obtained from a man younger than 45 with active or convalescent COVID-19.

CDR3 loop: CASSSGLAGVKKDTQYF. The DNA of the CDR3 is TGTGCCAGCAGCTCTGGACTAGCGGGAGTGAAGAAGGATACGCAGTATTTT. The rearrangement links TRBV5-8 to TRBJ2-3, with 13 bases fitting TRBD2. The J segment lost 6 bases and the V segment lost 3 bases, leaving 10 bases of the junction unmatched. Germline V gene data show CDR1 as SGHTS and CDR2 as YDEGEE. The CDR3 totals 17 residues.

This clone was observed a few times. The chain has TRBV19 and TRBJ2-1; tentative D call: TRBD1 (6 bases). The CDR3 runs 14 residues. V lost 4 bases, J lost 6 bases, and 13 bases lay in between. CDR1 and CDR2 from the germline V gene are LNHDA and SQIVND (reference sequence). The CDR3 spells CASSTVTGFNEQFF. As DNA, the CDR3 is TGTGCCAGTAGTACCGTTACAGGGTTCAATGAGCAGTTCTTC.

The chain carries TRBV12-3 or TRBV12-4 and TRBJ2-2; a weak D match, TRBD1 (6 bases). V was shortened by 6 bases and J by 5 bases, with 10 bases between the two germline ends. The CDR3 covers 13 residues. As DNA, the CDR3 is TGTGCCAGCAGCCGGACAGTTACCGGGGAGCTGTTTTTT. This translates into CASSRTVTGELFF.

The chain has TRBV6-2 or TRBV6-3 and TRBJ2-3; 9 nucleotides match TRBD1. J lost 10 bases, V lost 5 bases, and 13 bases had no gene match. The CDR3 sequence is 15 residues long. CDR1 and CDR2 from the germline V gene are MNHEY and SVGEGT. The CDR3 DNA follows: TGTGCCAGCAGTGCGCGTTGGACAGGGGACCCCGCGCAGTATTTT. Translation: CASSARWTGDPAQYF.

This chain links TRBV19 with TRBJ1-3; D unresolved. Germline loops: CDR1 LNHDA, CDR2 SQIVND (reference sequence). CDR3 size: 15 residues. Deletions cut 5 bases from V and 4 bases from J, with 15 bases between. The CDR3 here is CASSPRELGGNTIYF. The DNA of the CDR3 is TGTGCCAGTAGTCCCCGGGAATTAGGGGGAAACACCATATATTTT.

The chain joins TRBV2 to TRBJ1-2; 7 nucleotides match TRBD1. CDR1 is SNHLY and CDR2 is FYNNEI in the germline V gene. This CDR3 has 15 residues. Unmatched junction bases numbered 9, after V lost 1 base and J lost 7 bases. The CDR3 spells CASSEVTRGMGGYTF. The CDR3 region has the DNA TGTGCCAGCAGTGAAGTAACCAGGGGGATGGGTGGCTACACCTTC.

J is TRBJ1-1 and V is TRBV11-3, with a possible D match to TRBD1 (5 bases). The CDR3 loop spans 14 amino acids. V dropped 0 bases and J dropped 4 bases, with 9 bases sitting between them. Germline CDR1 reads SGHNT; CDR2 reads YENEEA. The CDR3 region is CASSLDRGGTEAFF. The CDR3 region has the DNA TGTGCCAGCAGCTTAGACCGGGGGGGCACTGAAGCTTTCTTT.

The chain carries TRBV4-1 and TRBJ1-2; D possibly corresponds to TRBD1 (6 bases). The CDR3 has 15 residues. The V gene's germline CDR1 is MGHRA and CDR2 YSYEKL. The ends were cut back, 1 base at V and 4 bases at J, with 13 bases in the middle. The CDR3 DNA sequence: TGCGCCAGCAGCCAAGGGGGGGGCCCTAGCTATGGCTACACCTTC. As protein: CASSQGGGPSYGYTF.

The chain combines TRBV7-2 with TRBJ1-1; 8 nucleotides align to TRBD1. Germline-derived CDR1 and CDR2 are SGHTA and FQGNSA. The ends lost 4 bases at V and 2 bases at J; junction bases unmatched: 12. The CDR3 spans 17 residues. CDR3 DNA: TGTGCCAGCAGCTCCGGACAGGGTGGGGGTGTAAACACTGAAGCTTTCTTT. Amino acid sequence: CASSSGQGGGVNTEAFF.

The chain recombines TRBV4-1 with TRBJ2-7; 9 nucleotides match TRBD1. The CDR3 totals 16 residues. CDR1 and CDR2 (germline): MGHRA, YSYEKL. V lost 0 bases and J lost 3; bases outside the gene matches: 6. For the CDR3, the DNA is TGCGCCAGCAGCCAAGATTTGTACAGGGGGCTCTACGAGCAGTACTTC. Its protein is CASSQDLYRGLYEQYF.

This rearrangement joins TRBV7-9 to TRBJ1-2; 8 bases are a match to TRBD1. V gave up 1 base and J gave up 7 bases; unmatched junction bases: 14. The CDR3 totals 17 residues. The germline CDR1 and CDR2 sequences are SEHNR and FQNEAQ (reference sequence). CDR3 bases: TGTGCCAGCAGCTTAGGAGTCCAGGGGGCTCGGGCTGGTGGCTACACCTTC. Translated: CASSLGVQGARAGGYTF.

In the case of this clone: Likely a read error: the CDR3 ends without its conserved phenylalanine or tryptophan. It is unclear where the CDR3 begins or ends on the DNA, so no DNA is shown, and the CDR3 is as TCRdb lists it. The J gene is TRBJ1-2, the V gene TRBV3-1 (or the pseudogene TRBV3-2). The CDR3 spans 9 residues, counting both ends. CDR1 is LGHDT, CDR2 YNNKEL, per germline (reference sequence). The chain's CDR3 is CASSQDGAG.

The gene calls are TRBV7-2 and TRBJ2-5; TRBD2 is a possible D gene (6 bases). This CDR3 comprises 15 residues. Trimming took 5 bases from V and 0 from J, leaving 13 bases between them. Germline V CDR1 and CDR2: SGHTA, FQGNSA. CDR3 sequence reads: CASSLGTFYQETQYF. The DNA for the CDR3 is TGTGCCAGCAGCCTAGGGACTTTTTACCAAGAGACCCAGTACTTC.

This clone has just a few counts. The V call is TRBV4-1, the J call TRBJ2-3; 8 bases agree with TRBD2. Germline V gene sequence: CDR1 MGHRA, CDR2 YSYEKL. The CDR3 runs 15 residues. With 0 bases clipped from V and 6 bases from J, the junction kept 5 bases outside the gene matches. The CDR3 protein is CASSQDQRELDTQYF. The CDR3, as DNA: TGCGCCAGCAGCCAAGACCAGCGGGAGTTGGATACGCAGTATTTT.

For this clone: Distinct nucleotide sequences in the sample also encode this CDR3. V gene TRBV30 combines with J gene TRBJ2-2; 8 nucleotides align to TRBD2. The germline V gene has CDR1 GTSNPN and CDR2 SVGIG (reference sequence). The CDR3 covers 14 residues. V shed 4 bases and J 3 bases; nucleotides not matched to a gene: 4. CDR3: CAWTGTRYTGELFF. Written as DNA, the CDR3 is TGTGCCTGGACGGGGACTAGGTACACCGGGGAGCTGTTTTTT.